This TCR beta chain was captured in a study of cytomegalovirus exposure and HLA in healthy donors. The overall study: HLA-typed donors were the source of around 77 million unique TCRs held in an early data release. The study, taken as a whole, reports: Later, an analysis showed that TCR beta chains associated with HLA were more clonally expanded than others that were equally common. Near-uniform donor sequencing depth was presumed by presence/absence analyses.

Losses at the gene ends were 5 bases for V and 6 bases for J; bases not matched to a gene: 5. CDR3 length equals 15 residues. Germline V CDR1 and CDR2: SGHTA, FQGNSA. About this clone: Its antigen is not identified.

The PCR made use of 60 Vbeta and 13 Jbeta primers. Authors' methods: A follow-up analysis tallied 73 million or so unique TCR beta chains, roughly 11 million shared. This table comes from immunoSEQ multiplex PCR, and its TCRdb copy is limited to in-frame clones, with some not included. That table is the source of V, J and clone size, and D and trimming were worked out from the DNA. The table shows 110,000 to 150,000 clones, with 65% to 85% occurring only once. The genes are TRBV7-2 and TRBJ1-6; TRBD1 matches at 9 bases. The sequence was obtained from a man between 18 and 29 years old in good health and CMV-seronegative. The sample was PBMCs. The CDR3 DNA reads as TGTGCCAGCAGCCAAGGGACAGGGAGTAATTCACCCCTCCACTTT. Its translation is CASSQGTGSNSPLHF.